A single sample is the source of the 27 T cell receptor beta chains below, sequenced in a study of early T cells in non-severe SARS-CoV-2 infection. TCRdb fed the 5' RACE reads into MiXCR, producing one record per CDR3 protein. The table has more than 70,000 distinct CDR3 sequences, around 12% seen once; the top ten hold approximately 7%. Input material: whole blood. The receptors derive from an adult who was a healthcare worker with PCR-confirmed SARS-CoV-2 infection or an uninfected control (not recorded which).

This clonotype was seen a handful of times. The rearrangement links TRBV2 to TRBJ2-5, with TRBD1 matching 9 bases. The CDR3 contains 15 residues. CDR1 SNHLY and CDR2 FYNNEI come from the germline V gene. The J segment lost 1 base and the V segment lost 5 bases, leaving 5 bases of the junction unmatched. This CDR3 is CASSWDRASQETQYF. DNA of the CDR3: TGTGCCAGCAGTTGGGACAGGGCCTCCCAAGAGACCCAGTACTTC.

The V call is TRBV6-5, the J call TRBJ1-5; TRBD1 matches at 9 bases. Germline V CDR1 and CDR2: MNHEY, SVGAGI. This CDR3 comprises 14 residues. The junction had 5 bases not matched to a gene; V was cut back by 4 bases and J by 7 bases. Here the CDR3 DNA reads TGTGCCAGCAGTTTATCGGGACAGGGCCAGCCCCAGCATTTT. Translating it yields CASSLSGQGQPQHF.

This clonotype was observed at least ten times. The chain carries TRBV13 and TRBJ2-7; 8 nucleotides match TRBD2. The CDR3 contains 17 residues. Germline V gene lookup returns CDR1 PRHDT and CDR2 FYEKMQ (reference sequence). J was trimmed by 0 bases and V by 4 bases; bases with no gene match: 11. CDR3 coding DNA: TGTGCCAGCAGCTCGGGACTAGACGGGGGGAGCTCCTACGAGCAGTACTTC. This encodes CASSSGLDGGSSYEQYF.

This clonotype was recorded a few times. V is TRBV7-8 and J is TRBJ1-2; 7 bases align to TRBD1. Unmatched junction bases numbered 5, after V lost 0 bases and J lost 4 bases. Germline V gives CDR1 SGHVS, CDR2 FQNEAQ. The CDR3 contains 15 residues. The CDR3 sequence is CASSLARTGLYGYTF. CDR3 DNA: TGTGCCAGCAGCTTAGCTAGGACAGGACTCTATGGCTACACCTTC.

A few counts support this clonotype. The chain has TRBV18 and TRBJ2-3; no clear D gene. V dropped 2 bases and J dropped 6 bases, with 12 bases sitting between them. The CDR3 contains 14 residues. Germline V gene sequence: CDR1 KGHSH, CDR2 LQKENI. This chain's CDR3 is CASSPGYRSDTQYF. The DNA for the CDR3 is TGTGCCAGCTCACCAGGCTACAGATCCGATACGCAGTATTTT.

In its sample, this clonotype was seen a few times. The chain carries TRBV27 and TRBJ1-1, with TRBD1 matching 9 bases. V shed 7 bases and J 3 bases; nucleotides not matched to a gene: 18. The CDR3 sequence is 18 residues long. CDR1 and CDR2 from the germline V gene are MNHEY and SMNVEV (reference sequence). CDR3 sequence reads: CASTALGQGVRADTEAFF. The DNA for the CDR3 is TGTGCCAGCACCGCGTTGGGACAGGGAGTTAGGGCGGACACTGAAGCTTTCTTT.

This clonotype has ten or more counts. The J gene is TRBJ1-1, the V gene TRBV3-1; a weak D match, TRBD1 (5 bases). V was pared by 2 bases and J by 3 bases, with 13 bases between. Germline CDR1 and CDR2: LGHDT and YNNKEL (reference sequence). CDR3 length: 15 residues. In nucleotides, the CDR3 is TGTGCCAGCAGCCAATTGGGAGGGGACTACACTGAAGCTTTCTTT. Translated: CASSQLGGDYTEAFF.

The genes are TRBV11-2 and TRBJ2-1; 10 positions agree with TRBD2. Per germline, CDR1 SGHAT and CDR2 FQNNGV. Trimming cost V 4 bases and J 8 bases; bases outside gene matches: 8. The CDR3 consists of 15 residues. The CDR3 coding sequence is TGTGCCAGCAGCTCTCCAGCGGGAGGGCCCGATGAGCAGTTCTTC. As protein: CASSSPAGGPDEQFF.

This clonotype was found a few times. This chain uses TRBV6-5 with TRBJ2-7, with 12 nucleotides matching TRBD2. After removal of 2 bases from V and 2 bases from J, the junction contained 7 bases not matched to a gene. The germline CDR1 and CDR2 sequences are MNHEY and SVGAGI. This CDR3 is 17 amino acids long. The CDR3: CASSYGTSGLPTYEQYF. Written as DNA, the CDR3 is TGTGCCAGCAGTTACGGGACTAGCGGGCTACCCACCTACGAGCAGTACTTC.

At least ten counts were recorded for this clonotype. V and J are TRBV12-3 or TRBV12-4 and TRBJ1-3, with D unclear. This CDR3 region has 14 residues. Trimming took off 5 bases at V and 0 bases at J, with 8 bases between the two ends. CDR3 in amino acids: CASSPTSSGNTIYF. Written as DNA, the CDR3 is TGTGCCAGCAGTCCGACGAGCTCTGGAAACACCATATATTTT.

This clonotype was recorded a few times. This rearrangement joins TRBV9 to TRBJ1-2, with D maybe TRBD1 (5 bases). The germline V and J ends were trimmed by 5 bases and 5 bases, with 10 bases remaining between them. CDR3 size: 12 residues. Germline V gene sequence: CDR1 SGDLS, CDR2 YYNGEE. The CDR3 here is CASSRTTYGYTF. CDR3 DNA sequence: TGTGCCAGCAGTAGGACAACTTATGGCTACACCTTC.

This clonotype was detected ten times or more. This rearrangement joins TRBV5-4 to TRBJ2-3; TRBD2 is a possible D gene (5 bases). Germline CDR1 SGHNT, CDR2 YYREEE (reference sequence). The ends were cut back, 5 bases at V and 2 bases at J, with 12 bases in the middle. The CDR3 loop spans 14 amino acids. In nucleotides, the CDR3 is TGTGCCAGCAGGGAGGACCAGTCCACAGATACGCAGTATTTT. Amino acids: CASREDQSTDTQYF.

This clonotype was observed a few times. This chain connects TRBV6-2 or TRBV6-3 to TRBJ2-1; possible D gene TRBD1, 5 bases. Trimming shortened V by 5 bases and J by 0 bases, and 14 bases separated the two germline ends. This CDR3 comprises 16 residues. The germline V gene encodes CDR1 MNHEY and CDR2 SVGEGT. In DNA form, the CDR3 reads TGTGCCAGCAGTGGGGCCGAGGCTCGCTCCTACAATGAGCAGTTCTTC. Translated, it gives CASSGAEARSYNEQFF.

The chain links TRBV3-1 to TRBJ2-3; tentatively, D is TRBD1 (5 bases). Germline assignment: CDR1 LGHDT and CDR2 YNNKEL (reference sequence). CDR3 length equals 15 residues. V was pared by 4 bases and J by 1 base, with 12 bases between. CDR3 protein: CASSPRSGRTDTQYF. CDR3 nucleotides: TGTGCCAGCAGCCCCCGTTCAGGGCGCACAGATACGCAGTATTTT.

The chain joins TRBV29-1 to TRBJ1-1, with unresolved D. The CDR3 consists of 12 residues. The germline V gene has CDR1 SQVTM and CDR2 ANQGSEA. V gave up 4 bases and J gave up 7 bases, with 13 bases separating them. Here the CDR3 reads CSVVRQPGEAFF. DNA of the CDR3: TGCAGCGTTGTGAGGCAGCCGGGTGAAGCTTTCTTT.

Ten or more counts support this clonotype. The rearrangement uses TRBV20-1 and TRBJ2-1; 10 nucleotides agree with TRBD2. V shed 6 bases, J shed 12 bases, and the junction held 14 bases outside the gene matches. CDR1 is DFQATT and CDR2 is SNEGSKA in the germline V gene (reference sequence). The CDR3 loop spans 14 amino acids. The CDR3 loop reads CSAGVLVAGGLQFF. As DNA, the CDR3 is TGCAGTGCCGGCGTGTTGGTAGCGGGAGGCTTGCAGTTCTTC.

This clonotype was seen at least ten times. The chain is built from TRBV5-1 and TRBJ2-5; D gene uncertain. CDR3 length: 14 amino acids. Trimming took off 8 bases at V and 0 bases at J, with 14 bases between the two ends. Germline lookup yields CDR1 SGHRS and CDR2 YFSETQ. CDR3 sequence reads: CASTQNLYQETQYF. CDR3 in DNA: TGCGCCAGTACACAGAATCTCTACCAAGAGACCCAGTACTTC.

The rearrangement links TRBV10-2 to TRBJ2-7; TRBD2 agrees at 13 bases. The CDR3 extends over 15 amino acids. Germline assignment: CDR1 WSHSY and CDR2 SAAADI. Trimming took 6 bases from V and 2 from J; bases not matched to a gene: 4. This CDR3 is CASRTLAGGAYEQYF. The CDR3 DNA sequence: TGCGCCAGCAGAACACTAGCGGGAGGGGCCTACGAGCAGTACTTC.

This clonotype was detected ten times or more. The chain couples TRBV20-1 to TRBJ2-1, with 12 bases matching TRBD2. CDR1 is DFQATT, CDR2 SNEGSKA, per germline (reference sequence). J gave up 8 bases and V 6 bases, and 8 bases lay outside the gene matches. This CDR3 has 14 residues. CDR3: CSASTSGSLDEQFF. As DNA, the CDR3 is TGCAGTGCGTCGACTAGCGGGAGTCTTGATGAGCAGTTCTTC.

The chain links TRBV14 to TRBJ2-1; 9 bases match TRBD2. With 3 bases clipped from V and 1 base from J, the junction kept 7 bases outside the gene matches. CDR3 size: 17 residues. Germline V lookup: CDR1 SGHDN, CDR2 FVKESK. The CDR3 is CASSHLAGALSYNEQFF. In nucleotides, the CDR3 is TGTGCCAGCAGCCATTTAGCGGGAGCCCTGTCCTACAATGAGCAGTTCTTC.

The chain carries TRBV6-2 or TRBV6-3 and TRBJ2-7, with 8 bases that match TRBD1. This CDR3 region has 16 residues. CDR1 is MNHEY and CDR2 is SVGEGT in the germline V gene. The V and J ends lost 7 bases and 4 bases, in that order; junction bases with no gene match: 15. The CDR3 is CASTPGSGQGSYEQYF. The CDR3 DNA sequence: TGTGCCAGCACCCCAGGGAGTGGACAGGGTTCTTACGAGCAGTACTTC.

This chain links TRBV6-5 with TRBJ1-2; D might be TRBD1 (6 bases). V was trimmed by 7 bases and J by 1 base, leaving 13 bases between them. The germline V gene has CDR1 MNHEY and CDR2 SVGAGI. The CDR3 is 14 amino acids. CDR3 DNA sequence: TGTGCCAGCACCACCGGGACAATTAACTATGGCTACACCTTC. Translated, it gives CASTTGTINYGYTF.

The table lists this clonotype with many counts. This chain's CDR3 is CASSRLTGDYGYTF. The DNA for the CDR3 is TGTGCCAGCAGCCGATTGACAGGGGACTATGGCTACACCTTC. This chain links TRBV14 with TRBJ1-2; 8 nucleotides agree with TRBD1. CDR1 and CDR2 from the germline V gene are SGHDN and FVKESK. The J segment lost 3 bases and the V segment lost 4 bases, leaving 4 bases of the junction unmatched. This CDR3 is 14 amino acids long.

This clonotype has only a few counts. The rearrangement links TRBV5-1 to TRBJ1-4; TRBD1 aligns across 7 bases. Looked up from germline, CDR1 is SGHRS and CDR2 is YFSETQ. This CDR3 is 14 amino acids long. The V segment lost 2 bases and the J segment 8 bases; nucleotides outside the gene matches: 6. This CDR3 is CASSLGGEGEKLFF. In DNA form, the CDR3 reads TGCGCCAGCAGCTTAGGGGGCGAGGGAGAAAAACTGTTTTTT.

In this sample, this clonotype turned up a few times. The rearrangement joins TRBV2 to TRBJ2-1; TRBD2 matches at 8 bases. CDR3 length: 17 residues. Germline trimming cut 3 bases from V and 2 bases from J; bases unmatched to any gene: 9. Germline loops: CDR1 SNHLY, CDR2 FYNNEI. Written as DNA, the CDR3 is TGTGCCAGCAGTGACCCACGACTAGCGTCGACCTACAATGAGCAGTTCTTC. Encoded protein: CASSDPRLASTYNEQFF.

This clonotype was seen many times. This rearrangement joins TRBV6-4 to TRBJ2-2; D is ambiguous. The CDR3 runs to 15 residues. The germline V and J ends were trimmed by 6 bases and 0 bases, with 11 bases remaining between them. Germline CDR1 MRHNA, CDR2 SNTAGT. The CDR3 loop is CASSPEDTNTGELFF. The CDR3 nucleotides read TGTGCCAGCAGCCCCGAGGATACGAACACCGGGGAGCTGTTTTTT.

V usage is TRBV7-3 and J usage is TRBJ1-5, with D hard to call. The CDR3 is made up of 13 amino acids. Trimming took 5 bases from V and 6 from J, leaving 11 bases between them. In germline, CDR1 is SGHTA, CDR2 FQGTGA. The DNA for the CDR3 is TGTGCCAGCAGCCTTCTTCGACCTCAGCCCCAGCATTTT. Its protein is CASSLLRPQPQHF. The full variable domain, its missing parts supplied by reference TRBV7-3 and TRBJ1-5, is GAGVSQTPSNKVTEKGKYVELRCDPISGHTALYWYRQSLGQGPEFLIYFQGTGAADDSGLPNDRFFAVRPEGSVSTLKIQRTERGDSAVYLCASSLLRPQPQHFGDGTRLSIL.